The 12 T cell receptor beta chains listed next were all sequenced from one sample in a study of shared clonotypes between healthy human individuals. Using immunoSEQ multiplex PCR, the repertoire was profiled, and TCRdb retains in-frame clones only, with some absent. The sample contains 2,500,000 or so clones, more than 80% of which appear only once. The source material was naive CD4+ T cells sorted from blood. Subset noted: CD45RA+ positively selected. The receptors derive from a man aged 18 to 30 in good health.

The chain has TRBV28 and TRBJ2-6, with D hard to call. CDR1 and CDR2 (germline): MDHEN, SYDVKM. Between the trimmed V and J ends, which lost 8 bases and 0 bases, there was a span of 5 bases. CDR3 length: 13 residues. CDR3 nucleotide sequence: TGTGCCAGCCTGCCCTCTGGGGCCAACGTCCTGACTTTC. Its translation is CASLPSGANVLTF. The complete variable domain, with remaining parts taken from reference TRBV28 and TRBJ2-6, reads DVKVTQSSRYLVKRTGEKVFLECVQDMDHENMFWYRQDPGLGLRLIYFSYDVKMKEKGDIPEGYSVSREKKERFSLILESASTNQTSMYLCASLPSGANVLTFGAGSRLTVL.

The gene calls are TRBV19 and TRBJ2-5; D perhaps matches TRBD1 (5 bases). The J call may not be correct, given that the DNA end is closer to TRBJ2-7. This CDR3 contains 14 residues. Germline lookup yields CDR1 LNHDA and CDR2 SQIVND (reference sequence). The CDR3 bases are TGTGCCAGTAGTTTCTCTTGGGGCCCCTACGAGCAGTACTTC. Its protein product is CASSFSWGPYEQYF.

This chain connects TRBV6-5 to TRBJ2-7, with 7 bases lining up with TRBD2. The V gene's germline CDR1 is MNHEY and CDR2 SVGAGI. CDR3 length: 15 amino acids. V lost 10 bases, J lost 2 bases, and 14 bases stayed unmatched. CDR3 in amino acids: CAILWWLAAPYEQYF. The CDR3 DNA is TGTGCCATCCTATGGTGGCTAGCGGCACCCTACGAGCAGTACTTC.

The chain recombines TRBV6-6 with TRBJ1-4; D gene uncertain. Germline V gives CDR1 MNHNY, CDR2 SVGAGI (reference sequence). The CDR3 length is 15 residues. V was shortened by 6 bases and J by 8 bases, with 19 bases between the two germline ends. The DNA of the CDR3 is TGTGCCAGCAGCCAACCCGGGCGTCCGGAAGAAAAACTGTTTTTT. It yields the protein CASSQPGRPEEKLFF.

The chain's CDR3 is CASSQDGQGRGTGANVLTF. CDR3 coding DNA: TGTGCCAGCAGCCAAGACGGGCAGGGCAGGGGAACTGGGGCCAACGTCCTGACTTTC. The V and J genes are TRBV4-2 and TRBJ2-6; D is perhaps TRBD1 (6 bases). The length of the CDR3 is 19 residues. The V gene's germline CDR1 is LGHNA and CDR2 YNFKEQ. V lost 0 bases to trimming and J lost 2 bases, with 17 bases between them.

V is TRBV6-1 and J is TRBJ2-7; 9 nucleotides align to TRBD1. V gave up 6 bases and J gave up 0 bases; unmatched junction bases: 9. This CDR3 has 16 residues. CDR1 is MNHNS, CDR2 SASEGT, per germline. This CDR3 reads CASSETGGGSSYEQYF. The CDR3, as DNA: TGTGCCAGCAGCGAAACAGGGGGCGGTAGCTCCTACGAGCAGTACTTC.

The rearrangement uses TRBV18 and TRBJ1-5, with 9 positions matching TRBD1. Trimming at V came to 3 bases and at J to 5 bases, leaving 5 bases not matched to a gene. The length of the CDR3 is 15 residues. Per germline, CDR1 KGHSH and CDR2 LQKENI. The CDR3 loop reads CASSPTGDRDQPQHF. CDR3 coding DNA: TGTGCCAGCTCACCGACAGGGGACAGGGATCAGCCCCAGCATTTT.

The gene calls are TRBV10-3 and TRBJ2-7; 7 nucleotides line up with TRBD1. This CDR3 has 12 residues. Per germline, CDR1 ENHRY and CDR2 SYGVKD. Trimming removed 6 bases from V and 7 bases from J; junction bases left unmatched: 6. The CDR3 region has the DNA TGTGCCATCAGCCTACAGGGGTGGGAGCAGTACTTC. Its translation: CAISLQGWEQYF.

In nucleotides, the CDR3 is TGCGCCAGCAGGGGGACGGGGGAGACCCAGTACTTC. As protein: CASRGTGETQYF. The chain couples TRBV10-2 to TRBJ2-5, with D tentatively TRBD1 or TRBD2 (5 bases each). The CDR3 is 12 residues long. Germline loops: CDR1 WSHSY, CDR2 SAAADI. V was shortened by 6 bases and J by 5 bases, with 10 bases between the two germline ends.

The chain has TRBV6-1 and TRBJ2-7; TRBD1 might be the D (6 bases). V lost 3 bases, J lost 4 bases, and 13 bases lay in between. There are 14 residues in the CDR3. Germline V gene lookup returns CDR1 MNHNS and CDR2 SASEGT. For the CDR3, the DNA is TGTGCCAGCAGTGAGGCCGGGACAAGATACGAGCAGTACTTC. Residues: CASSEAGTRYEQYF.

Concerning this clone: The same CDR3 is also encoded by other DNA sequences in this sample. CDR3 sequence: CASSFDRGTEAFF. The CDR3 DNA is TGCGCCAGCAGCTTTGACAGGGGCACTGAAGCTTTCTTT. V is TRBV5-1 and J is TRBJ1-1; 8 bases map to TRBD1. The CDR3 length is 13 residues. V was clipped by 2 bases and J by 4 bases; unmatched bases: 1. In germline, CDR1 is SGHRS, CDR2 YFSETQ.

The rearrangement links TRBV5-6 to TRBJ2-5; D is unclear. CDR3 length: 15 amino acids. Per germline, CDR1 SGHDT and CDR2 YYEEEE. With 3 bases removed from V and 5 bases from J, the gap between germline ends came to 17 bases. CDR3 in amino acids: CASSWVAILPETQYF. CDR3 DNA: TGTGCCAGCAGCTGGGTAGCCATCCTCCCCGAGACCCAGTACTTC.